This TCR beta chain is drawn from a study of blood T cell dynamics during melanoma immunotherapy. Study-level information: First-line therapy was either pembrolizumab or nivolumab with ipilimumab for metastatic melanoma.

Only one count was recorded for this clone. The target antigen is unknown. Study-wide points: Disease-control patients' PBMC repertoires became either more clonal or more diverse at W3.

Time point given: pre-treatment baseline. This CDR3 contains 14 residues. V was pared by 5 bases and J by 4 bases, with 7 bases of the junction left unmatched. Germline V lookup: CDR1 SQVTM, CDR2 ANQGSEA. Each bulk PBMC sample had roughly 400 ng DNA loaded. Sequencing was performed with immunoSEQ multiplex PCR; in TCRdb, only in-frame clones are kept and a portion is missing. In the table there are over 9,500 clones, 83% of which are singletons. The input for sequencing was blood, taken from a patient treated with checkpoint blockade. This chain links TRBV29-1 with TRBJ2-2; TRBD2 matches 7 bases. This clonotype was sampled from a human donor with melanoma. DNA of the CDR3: TGCAGCGTTCGGAGAGGGAGGGGCACCGGGGAGCTGTTTTTT. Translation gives CSVRRGRGTGELFF.